This TCR beta chain was observed in a study of cytomegalovirus exposure and HLA in healthy donors. Study background: When 350 to 400 donors were genotyped, roughly four fifths of them were found to fall in the Caucasian-associated ancestry cluster.

13 Jbeta primers and 60 Vbeta primers were used for the PCR. Profiling relied on immunoSEQ multiplex PCR, and the TCRdb table lists in-frame clones only, not all of them. The repertoire holds about 130,000 clones, over 65% seen once, with 1.8% in the top ten. Deletions cut 6 bases from V and 4 bases from J, with 20 bases between. The CDR3 sequence is 15 residues long. Germline V lookup: CDR1 SGHDT, CDR2 YYEEEE. The rearrangement links TRBV5-6 to TRBJ2-7; TRBD1 is a possible D gene (8 bases). The origin of this receptor is a female donor in good health and CMV-seropositive. The sequencing input was PBMCs. CDR3 in DNA: TGTGCCAGCATCCAGACAGGGGACTACGCGTACGAGCAGTACTTC. Amino acid sequence: CASIQTGDYAYEQYF.